These T cell receptor beta chains were read from a single sample in a study of blood T cell repertoires in COVID-19. Sequenced by immunoSEQ multiplex PCR; TCRdb stores in-frame clones only, minus some. The profile covers about 350,000 clones, with approximately 86% appearing a single time and around 7.4% taken by the ten largest. Sample: peripheral blood. The receptors here all came from a woman between 55 and 75 years old with COVID-19, enrolled during active disease. CDR3s include the opening cysteine and the closing phenylalanine or tryptophan.

TRBV7-3 | CASSLRATTDTQYF
TRBV9 | CASSDGQSGQPQHF
TRBV19 | CASSLLAGGPGDTQYF
TRBV5-1 | CASSRDSSFNSPLHF
TRBV9 | CASSVGGGSYNEQFF
TRBV5-4 | CASSFDRGYEQYF
TRBV6-4 | CASSAFMEGNTGELFF
TRBV5-1 | CASSSPGQDKNTEAFF
TRBV7-7 | CASRPSSGGFNEQFF
TRBV6-5 | CASKVDRTPNYGYTF
TRBV7-9 | CASSLWGLGKNIQYF
TRBV7-9 | CASSRGGTSETQYF
TRBV6-4 | CASSPLDRRYPYNYGYTF
TRBV12-3/TRBV12-4 | CASSLTERYEQYF
TRBV6-1 | CASSDGRDYYGYTF
TRBV6-1 | CASSEERATGDAFF
TRBV6-5 | CASTEQGLSTDTQYF
TRBV18 | CASSPMGQGNHNEQFF
TRBV5-1 | CASSFSPLTGGNYGYTF
TRBV4-1 | CASSQLFGTLGEQYF
TRBV11-2 | CASSLASPYNEQFF
TRBV19 | CASSIQGRERVRYGYTF
TRBV3-1/TRBV3-2 | CASSETVRLTF
TRBV7-9 | CASSLERNYGYTF
TRBV7-8 | CASSTGLQETQYF
TRBV5-6 | CASSLGRGGQPQHF
TRBV19 | CASSMVSGGLNEQFF
TRBV19 | CASSPWDRENTEAFF
TRBV7-2 | CASSPGQGNNYEQYF
TRBV9 | CASSPQQGGSTEAFF
TRBV9 | CASSVLATPRETQYF
TRBV7-7 | CASSSGTANTGELFF
TRBV7-8 | CASSFVETGYGYTF
TRBV13 | CASSFTGWTNYGYTF
TRBV5-8 | CASSSSPASGGSNEQFF
TRBV12-5 | CASGWGGGPDTQYF
TRBV11-1 | CASSFSQGAGSPLHF
TRBV27 | CASSSSLFEQYF
TRBV6-2/TRBV6-3 | CASSLTWASGEQFF
TRBV5-1 | CASSPLGQGNEKLFF
TRBV5-4 | CASSFGGIEQYF
TRBV27 | CASSLVGEGNQPQHF
TRBV25-1 | CASSEYNRDGYTF